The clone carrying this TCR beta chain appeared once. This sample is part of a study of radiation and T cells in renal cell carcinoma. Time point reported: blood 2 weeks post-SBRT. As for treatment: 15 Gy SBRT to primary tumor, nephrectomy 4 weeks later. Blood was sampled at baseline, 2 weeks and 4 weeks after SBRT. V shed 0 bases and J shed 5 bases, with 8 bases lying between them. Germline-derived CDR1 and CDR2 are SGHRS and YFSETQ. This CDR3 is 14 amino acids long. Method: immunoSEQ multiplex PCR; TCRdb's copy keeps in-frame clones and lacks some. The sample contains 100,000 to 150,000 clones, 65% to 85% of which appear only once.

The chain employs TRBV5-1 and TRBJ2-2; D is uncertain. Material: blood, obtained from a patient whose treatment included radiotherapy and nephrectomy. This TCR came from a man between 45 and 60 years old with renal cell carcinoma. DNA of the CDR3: TGCGCCAGCAGCTTGGGACAACAGACCGGGGAGCTGTTTTTT. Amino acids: CASSLGQQTGELFF.